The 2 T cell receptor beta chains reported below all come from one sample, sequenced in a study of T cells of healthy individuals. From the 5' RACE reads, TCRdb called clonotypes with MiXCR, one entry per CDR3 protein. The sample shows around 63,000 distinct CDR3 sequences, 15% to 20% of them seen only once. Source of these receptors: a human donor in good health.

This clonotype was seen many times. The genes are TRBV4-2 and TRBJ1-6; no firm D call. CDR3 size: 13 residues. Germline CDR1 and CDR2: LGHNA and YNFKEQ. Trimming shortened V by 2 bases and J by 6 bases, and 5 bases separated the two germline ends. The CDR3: CASSQFANSPLHF. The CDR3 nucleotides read TGTGCCAGCAGCCAATTTGCTAATTCACCCCTCCACTTT.

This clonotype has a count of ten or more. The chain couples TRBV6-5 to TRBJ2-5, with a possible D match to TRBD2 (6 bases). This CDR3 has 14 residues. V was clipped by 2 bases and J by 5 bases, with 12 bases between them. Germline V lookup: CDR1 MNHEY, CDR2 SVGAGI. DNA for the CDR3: TGTGCCAGCAGTTACATCACGGGGGTGGAGACCCAGTACTTC. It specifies CASSYITGVETQYF.